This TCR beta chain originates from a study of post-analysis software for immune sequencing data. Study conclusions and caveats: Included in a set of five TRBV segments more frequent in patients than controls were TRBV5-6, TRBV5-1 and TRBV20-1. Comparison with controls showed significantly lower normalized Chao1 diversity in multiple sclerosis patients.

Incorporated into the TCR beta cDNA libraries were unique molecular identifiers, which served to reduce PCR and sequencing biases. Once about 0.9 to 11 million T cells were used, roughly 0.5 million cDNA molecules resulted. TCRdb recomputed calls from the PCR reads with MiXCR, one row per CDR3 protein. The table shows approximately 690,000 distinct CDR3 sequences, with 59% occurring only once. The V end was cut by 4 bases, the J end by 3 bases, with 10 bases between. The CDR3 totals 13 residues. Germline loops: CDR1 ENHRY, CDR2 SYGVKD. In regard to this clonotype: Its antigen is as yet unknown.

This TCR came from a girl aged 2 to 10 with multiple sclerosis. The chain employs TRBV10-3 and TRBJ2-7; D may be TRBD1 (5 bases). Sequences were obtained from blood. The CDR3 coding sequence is TGTGCCATCAGTGCTGACAGTGTCTACGAGCAGTACTTC. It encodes CAISADSVYEQYF.